The clone carrying this T cell receptor (beta chain) was counted a single time. These data are taken from a study of blood T cell repertoires in COVID-19. Study in general: Italy, Spain and the United States were the sources of the convalescent and acute COVID-19 samples. PBMCs, B-cell-depleted T cells, or T cells provided the cDNA or gDNA that made up the material.

V lost 3 bases to trimming and J lost 12 bases; unmatched junction nucleotides: 11. Per the germline V gene, CDR1 is PRHDT and CDR2 is FYEKMQ (reference sequence). CDR3 size: 15 residues. Per the authors' pipeline: Using reference gene primer amplification, nucleated cell counts were estimated. Libraries were prepared by immunoSEQ multiplex PCR; TCRdb keeps only in-frame clonotypes and omits some of them. V and J calls and clone size are given by that table; D and trimming were obtained from the DNA. The sample lists almost 300,000 clones, under 90% seen once, with over 8.5% in the top ten. Seattle patients were enrolled while actively infected and followed longitudinally.

The receptor was isolated from a woman in her 30s with COVID-19, enrolled during active disease. Material for sequencing was peripheral blood. This sequence joins TRBV13 and TRBJ2-1; TRBD2 agrees at 10 bases. The CDR3 spells CASSFSAGGQSWQFF. The CDR3 DNA follows: TGTGCCAGCAGCTTCTCAGCGGGGGGGCAAAGTTGGCAGTTCTTC.